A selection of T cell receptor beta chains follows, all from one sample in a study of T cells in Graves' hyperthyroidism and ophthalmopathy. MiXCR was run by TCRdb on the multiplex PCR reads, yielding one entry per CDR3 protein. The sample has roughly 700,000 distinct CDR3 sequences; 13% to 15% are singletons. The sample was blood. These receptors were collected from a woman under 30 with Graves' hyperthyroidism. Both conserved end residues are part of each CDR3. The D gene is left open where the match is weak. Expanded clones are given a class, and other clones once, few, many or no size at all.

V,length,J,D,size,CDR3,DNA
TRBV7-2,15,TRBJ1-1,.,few,CANTRGMERRFEAFF,TGTGCCAACACCCGCGGTATGGAGAGACGATTCGAAGCTTTCTTT
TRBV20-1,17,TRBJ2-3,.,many,CSATPSPKRISTDTQYF,TGCAGCGCCACGCCCTCTCCTAAGCGGATTAGCACAGATACGCAGTATTTT
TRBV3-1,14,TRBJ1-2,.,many,CASSQSPQGYGYTF,TGTGCCAGCAGCCAAAGCCCTCAGGGGTATGGCTACACCTTC
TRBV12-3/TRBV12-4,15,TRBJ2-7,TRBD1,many,CASSPGQGVSYEQYF,TGTGCCAGCAGTCCTGGACAGGGAGTCTCCTACGAGCAGTACTTC
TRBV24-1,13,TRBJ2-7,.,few,CATSDGSLYEQYF,TGTGCCACCAGTGACGGGAGTCTCTACGAGCAGTACTTC
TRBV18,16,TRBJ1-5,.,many,CASSPRGDRSNQPQHF,TGTGCCAGCTCACCCCGGGGCGACAGGAGCAATCAGCCCCAGCATTTT
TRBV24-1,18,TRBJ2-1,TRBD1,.,CATSDIPGQGSSYNEQFF,TGTGCCACCAGTGATATCCCGGGACAGGGGTCATCCTACAATGAGCAGTTCTTC
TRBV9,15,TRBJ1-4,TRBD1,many,CASSVEGTATEKLFF,TGTGCCAGCAGCGTAGAAGGGACAGCCACTGAAAAACTGTTTTTT
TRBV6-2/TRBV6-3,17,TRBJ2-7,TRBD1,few,CASRGTFGQVHSYEQYF,TGTGCCAGCAGGGGGACGTTCGGACAGGTACACTCCTACGAGCAGTACTTC
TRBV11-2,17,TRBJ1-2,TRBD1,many,CASSLGTGTGRLYGYTF,TGTGCCAGCAGCTTAGGGACCGGGACAGGCCGCCTCTATGGCTACACCTTC
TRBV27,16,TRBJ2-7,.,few,CASSLGGRTFSYEQYF,TGTGCCAGCAGTTTAGGGGGAAGGACTTTCTCCTACGAGCAGTACTTC
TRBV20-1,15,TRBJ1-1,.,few,CSARVGGVANTEAFF,TGCAGTGCTAGAGTTGGAGGGGTGGCGAACACTGAAGCTTTCTTT
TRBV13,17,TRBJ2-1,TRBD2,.,CASSLGLGGRENNEQFF,TGTGCCAGCAGCTTAGGCCTGGGGGGGAGGGAGAACAATGAGCAGTTCTTC
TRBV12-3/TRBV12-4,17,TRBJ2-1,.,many,CATNRDAGTRINNEQFF,TGTGCCACCAACCGGGACGCCGGGACTCGAATTAATAATGAGCAGTTCTTC
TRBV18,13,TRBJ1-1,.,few,CASSVAQNTEAFF,TGTGCCAGCTCCGTGGCACAGAACACTGAAGCTTTCTTT
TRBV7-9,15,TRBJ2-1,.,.,CASSFPDRSYNEQFF,TGTGCCAGCAGCTTTCCAGATCGCTCCTACAATGAGCAGTTCTTC
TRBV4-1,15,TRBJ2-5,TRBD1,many,CASSQVGQGRETQYF,TGCGCCAGCAGCCAAGTCGGACAGGGACGAGAGACCCAGTACTTC
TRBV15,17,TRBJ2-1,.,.,CATSSRMGFFVYNEQFF,TGTGCCACCAGCAGCCGGATGGGGTTCTTCGTATACAATGAGCAGTTCTTC
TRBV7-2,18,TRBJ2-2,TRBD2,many,CASSFPSGSLFETGELFF,TGTGCCAGCAGCTTTCCTAGCGGGAGTCTGTTTGAGACCGGGGAGCTGTTTTTT
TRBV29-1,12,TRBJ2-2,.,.,CSVETEPGELFF,TGCAGCGTCGAGACAGAGCCCGGGGAGCTGTTTTTT
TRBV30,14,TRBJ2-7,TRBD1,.,CAWSVGTGGSEQYF,TGTGCCTGGAGTGTTGGGACAGGGGGCTCCGAGCAGTACTTC
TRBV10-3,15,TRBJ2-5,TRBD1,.,CATQDRGRTQETQYF,TGTGCCACCCAAGACAGGGGCCGTACACAAGAGACCCAGTACTTC
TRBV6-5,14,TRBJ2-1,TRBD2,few,CASSTGRVAGQQFF,TGTGCCAGCAGTACAGGGAGGGTAGCGGGACAGCAGTTCTTC
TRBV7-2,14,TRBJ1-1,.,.,CASSSRVVSTEAFF,TGTGCCAGCAGCTCCAGGGTCGTAAGCACTGAAGCTTTCTTT
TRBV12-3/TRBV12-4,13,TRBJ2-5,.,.,CASSSSGRETQYF,TGTGCCAGCAGTTCTTCTGGTCGGGAGACCCAGTACTTC
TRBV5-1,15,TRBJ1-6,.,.,CASSLREGAGSPLHF,TGCGCCAGCAGCCTGAGGGAGGGAGCGGGTTCACCCCTCCACTTT
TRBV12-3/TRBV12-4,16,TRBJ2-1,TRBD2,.,CASSWGLAGAWNEQFF,TGTGCCAGCAGTTGGGGACTAGCGGGAGCCTGGAATGAGCAGTTCTTC
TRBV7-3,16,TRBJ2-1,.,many,CASSLMGTTSDNEQFF,TGTGCCAGCAGCTTAATGGGGACGACATCGGACAATGAGCAGTTCTTC
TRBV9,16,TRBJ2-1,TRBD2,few,CASSPQSGSSYNEQFF,TGTGCCAGCAGCCCCCAGAGCGGGAGCTCCTACAATGAGCAGTTCTTC
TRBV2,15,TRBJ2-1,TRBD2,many,CASSEVPGTSGEQFF,TGTGCCAGCAGTGAAGTCCCCGGGACTAGCGGGGAGCAGTTCTTC
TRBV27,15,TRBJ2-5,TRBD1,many,CASSPTGAIQETQYF,TGTGCCAGCAGCCCCACAGGGGCCATCCAAGAGACCCAGTACTTC
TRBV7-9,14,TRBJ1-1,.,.,CASSSPNKNTEAFF,TGTGCCAGCAGCTCCCCTAACAAGAACACTGAAGCTTTCTTT
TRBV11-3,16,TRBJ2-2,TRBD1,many,CASRAPGTGYTGELFF,TGTGCCAGCAGAGCGCCCGGGACAGGGTACACCGGGGAGCTGTTTTTT
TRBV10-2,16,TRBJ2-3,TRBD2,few,CASSTSGLFSTDTQYF,TGCGCCAGCAGTACTAGCGGGTTATTTAGCACAGATACGCAGTATTTT
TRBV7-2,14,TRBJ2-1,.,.,CASRSRPPPNEQFF,TGTGCCAGCAGATCTCGCCCCCCCCCCAATGAGCAGTTCTTC
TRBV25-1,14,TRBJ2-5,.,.,CASSESWSTETQYF,TGTGCCAGCAGTGAATCCTGGAGTACGGAGACCCAGTACTTC
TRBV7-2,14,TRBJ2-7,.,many,CASSSLGRPYEQYF,TGTGCCAGCAGCTCCTTGGGGCGACCCTACGAGCAGTACTTC
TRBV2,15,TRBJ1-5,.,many,CASSLDRGAHQPQHF,TGTGCCAGCAGCCTCGACAGAGGGGCTCATCAGCCCCAGCATTTT
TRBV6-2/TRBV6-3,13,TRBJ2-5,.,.,CASSQGGMETQYF,TGTGCCAGCAGCCAAGGGGGGATGGAGACCCAGTACTTC
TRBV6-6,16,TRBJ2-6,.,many,CASSYSGISGANVLTF,TGTGCCAGCAGTTACTCAGGGATCTCTGGGGCCAACGTCCTGACTTTC
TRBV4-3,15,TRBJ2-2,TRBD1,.,CASSKGQVEAGELFF,TGCGCCAGCAGCAAGGGACAGGTTGAGGCCGGGGAGCTGTTTTTT
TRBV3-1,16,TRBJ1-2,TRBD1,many,CASSQVLGQGSYGYTF,TGTGCCAGCAGCCAAGTTCTCGGACAGGGTTCCTATGGCTACACCTTC
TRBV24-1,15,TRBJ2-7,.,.,CATSDFRTANNEQYF,TGTGCCACCAGTGATTTTCGGACCGCGAACAACGAGCAGTACTTC
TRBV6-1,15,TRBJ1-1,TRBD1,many,CASSEYGTDFTEAFF,TGTGCCAGCAGTGAATATGGGACAGATTTCACTGAAGCTTTCTTT
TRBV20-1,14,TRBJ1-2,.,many,CSASPTDIVHGYTF,TGCAGTGCCAGTCCCACAGATATCGTTCATGGCTACACCTTC
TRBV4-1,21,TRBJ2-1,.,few,CASSQDIWALRRRPARNEQFF,TGCGCCAGCAGCCAAGATATTTGGGCCCTACGTAGGAGACCAGCCCGGAATGAGCAGTTCTTC
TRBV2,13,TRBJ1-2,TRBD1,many,CASSGQGYYGYTF,TGTGCCAGCAGTGGACAGGGGTACTATGGCTACACCTTC
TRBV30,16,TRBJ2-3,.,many,CAWTLGSGIGTDTQYF,TGTGCCTGGACTCTAGGCTCCGGGATAGGCACAGATACGCAGTATTTT
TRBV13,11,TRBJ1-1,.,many,CASSPRAEAFF,TGTGCCAGCAGCCCGAGGGCTGAAGCTTTCTTT
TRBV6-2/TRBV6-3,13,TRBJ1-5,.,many,CASQDRTNQPQHF,TGTGCCAGCCAAGACAGGACCAATCAGCCCCAGCATTTT
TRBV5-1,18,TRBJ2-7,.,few,CASTRLGGTPKSSYEQYF,TGCGCCAGCACCCGCTTGGGGGGGACACCTAAAAGCTCCTACGAGCAGTACTTC
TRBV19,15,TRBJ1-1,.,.,CASSIPGGENTEAFF,TGTGCCAGTAGTATCCCCGGGGGCGAGAACACTGAAGCTTTCTTT
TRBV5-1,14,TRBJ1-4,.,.,CASSLRGEDEKLFF,TGCGCCAGCAGCTTGAGGGGTGAGGATGAAAAACTGTTTTTT
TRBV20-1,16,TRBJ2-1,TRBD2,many,CSARDHTSGIEDEQFF,TGCAGTGCTAGAGACCACACTAGCGGGATTGAAGATGAGCAGTTCTTC
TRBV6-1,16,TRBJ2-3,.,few,CASSYRKIALTDTQYF,TGTGCCAGCAGTTATAGGAAAATAGCATTAACAGATACGCAGTATTTT